The 21 T cell receptor beta chains given below trace back to one sample, sequenced in a study of blood T cell repertoires in COVID-19. Clones were sequenced by immunoSEQ multiplex PCR, and TCRdb holds only the in-frame ones, with some missing. The sample contains under 200,000 clones, roughly 87% of which appear only once. Specimen: peripheral blood. The origin of the receptors is a woman between 35 and 50 years old with acute or convalescent COVID-19.

This rearrangement joins TRBV28 to TRBJ2-3; D is undetermined. Germline values: CDR1 MDHEN, CDR2 SYDVKM. The CDR3 consists of 17 residues. V lost 7 bases and J 0 bases, leaving 20 bases between the germline ends. CDR3 amino acids: CASNSPPGGPSTDTQYF. CDR3 coding DNA: TGTGCCAGCAACTCACCTCCTGGCGGTCCAAGCACAGATACGCAGTATTTT.

The rearrangement uses TRBV10-3 and TRBJ1-1, with D unresolved. The ends were cut back, 3 bases at V and 1 base at J, with 9 bases in the middle. This CDR3 has 14 residues. Germline V CDR1 and CDR2: ENHRY, SYGVKD. The CDR3 DNA reads as TGTGCCATCAGTGACCAGGCCAAGAACACTGAAGCTTTCTTT. It encodes CAISDQAKNTEAFF.

This rearrangement joins TRBV27 to TRBJ1-4, with D possibly TRBD1 on 5 matching bases. Germline V gene lookup returns CDR1 MNHEY and CDR2 SMNVEV (reference sequence). V shed 1 base and J shed 9 bases, with 21 bases lying between them. This CDR3 has 17 amino acids. CDR3 bases: TGTGCCAGCAGTTTATGGATGAGGGGAGGGCCGAGCCAAAAACTGTTTTTT. Translated, it gives CASSLWMRGGPSQKLFF.

The chain couples TRBV5-1 to TRBJ1-2; 9 positions match TRBD1. The junction had 8 bases not matched to a gene; V was cut back by 0 bases and J by 8 bases. The CDR3 contains 15 residues. CDR1 and CDR2 from the germline V gene are SGHRS and YFSETQ. The CDR3: CASSLEGQGMRGYTF. CDR3 in DNA: TGCGCCAGCAGCTTGGAGGGACAGGGTATGAGAGGCTACACCTTC.

This chain uses TRBV30 with TRBJ1-3; D ambiguous. The CDR3 spans 11 residues. V was cut by 5 bases and J by 6 bases, with 8 bases left in between. Germline V gives CDR1 GTSNPN, CDR2 SVGIG (reference sequence). The CDR3 protein is CAWAPSNTIYF. CDR3 sequence (DNA): TGTGCCTGGGCCCCGTCAAACACCATATATTTT. The complete variable domain, with remaining parts taken from reference TRBV30 and TRBJ1-3, reads SQTIHQWPATLVQPVGSPLSLECTVEGTSNPNLYWYRQAAGRGLQLLFYSVGIGQISSEVPQNLSASRPQDRQFILSSKKLLLSDSGFYLCAWAPSNTIYFGEGSWLTVV.

This clone has just one count. The genes are TRBV18 and TRBJ1-1, with 9 bases lining up with TRBD1. The germline gives CDR1 KGHSH, CDR2 LQKENI. V shed 3 bases and J 8 bases; nucleotides not matched to a gene: 10. This CDR3 is 15 amino acids long. The CDR3 coding sequence is TGTGCCAGCTCACCTAAGGACAGGGGTCAGGCGGAAGCTTTCTTT. This codes for CASSPKDRGQAEAFF.

The chain has TRBV18 and TRBJ1-5; the match to TRBD1 covers 7 bases. Germline V CDR1 and CDR2: KGHSH, LQKENI. Unmatched junction bases numbered 9, after V lost 6 bases and J lost 7 bases. The CDR3 contains 14 residues. The CDR3, as DNA: TGTGCCAGCTCCCTAGACAGGGACCGGCAGCCCCAGCATTTT. It specifies CASSLDRDRQPQHF.

The V and J genes are TRBV11-3 and TRBJ1-1, with 8 bases aligning to TRBD1. This CDR3 contains 15 residues. Germline assignment: CDR1 SGHNT and CDR2 YENEEA. Trimming took 4 bases from V and 1 from J; bases not matched to a gene: 5. As DNA, the CDR3 is TGTGCCAGCAGCTCAGGACAGGGTTCGAACACTGAAGCTTTCTTT. The encoded protein is CASSSGQGSNTEAFF.

This chain connects TRBV7-2 to TRBJ2-3; no clear D. The CDR3 has 13 residues. V lost 5 bases to trimming and J lost 1 base, with 7 bases between them. The germline gives CDR1 SGHTA, CDR2 FQGNSA. The CDR3 sequence: CASSHPGTDTQYF. In DNA, the CDR3 is TGTGCCAGCAGCCACCCAGGCACAGATACGCAGTATTTT.

The chain couples TRBV5-1 to TRBJ2-7; 7 positions agree with TRBD1. V was clipped by 2 bases and J by 6 bases; unmatched bases: 2. Germline CDR1 reads SGHRS; CDR2 reads YFSETQ. This CDR3 is 12 amino acids long. The CDR3 spells CASSFRDSEQYF. The CDR3 region has the DNA TGCGCCAGCAGCTTTCGGGACAGCGAGCAGTACTTC.

The chain joins TRBV28 to TRBJ2-1; 7 bases map to TRBD1. Per germline, CDR1 MDHEN and CDR2 SYDVKM. The CDR3 length is 15 residues. V gave up 2 bases and J gave up 8 bases; unmatched junction bases: 9. The CDR3 region has the DNA TGTGCCAGCAGTTTAAAGGGGGCCCTTGGGGATGAGCAGTTCTTC. It specifies CASSLKGALGDEQFF.

This clone has only one observation. V and J are TRBV5-1 and TRBJ2-7; 13 positions match TRBD2. With 4 bases clipped from V and 3 bases from J, the junction kept 4 bases outside the gene matches. CDR3 length: 15 residues. Germline V gene sequence: CDR1 SGHRS, CDR2 YFSETQ. CDR3 coding DNA: TGCGCCAGCAGCCCTCGGACTAGCGGGAGCTACGAGCAGTACTTC. Its translation: CASSPRTSGSYEQYF.

This clone occurred once. The chain couples TRBV2 to TRBJ2-2, with D possibly TRBD1 on 5 matching bases. The CDR3 loop spans 14 amino acids. CDR1 and CDR2 (germline): SNHLY, FYNNEI. Trimming took 5 bases from V and 1 from J, leaving 8 bases between them. The CDR3 DNA reads as TGTGCCAGCAGTTTCGGACAGAACACCGGGGAGCTGTTTTTT. It specifies CASSFGQNTGELFF.

The rearrangement links TRBV7-2 to TRBJ2-1, with 8 bases identical to TRBD2. The CDR3 totals 15 residues. The germline gives CDR1 SGHTA, CDR2 FQGNSA. The V segment lost 5 bases and the J segment 9 bases; nucleotides outside the gene matches: 12. Here the CDR3 DNA reads TGTGCCAGCAGCCCCACCCGGGGGGGGCACGTTGAGCAGTTCTTC. Its protein product is CASSPTRGGHVEQFF.

The CDR3 is CATATSGQETQYF. CDR3 nucleotide sequence: TGTGCCACCGCGACTAGCGGACAAGAGACCCAGTACTTC. This sequence joins TRBV11-1 and TRBJ2-5, with 9 positions matching TRBD2. CDR1 and CDR2 (germline): SGHAT, FQDESV (reference sequence). CDR3 length equals 13 residues. J gave up 2 bases and V 10 bases, and 5 bases lay outside the gene matches. Full variable domain (missing parts from reference TRBV11-1 and TRBJ2-5): EAEVAQSPRYKITEKSQAVAFWCDPISGHATLYWYRQILGQGPELLVQFQDESVVDDSQLPKDRFSAERLKGVDSTLKIQPAELGDSAMYLCATATSGQETQYFGPGTRLLVL.

The chain employs TRBV6-4 and TRBJ2-3; 7 positions agree with TRBD1. The CDR3 is made up of 14 amino acids. CDR1 is MRHNA, CDR2 SNTAGT, per germline. V gave up 4 bases and J gave up 7 bases; unmatched junction bases: 8. CDR3 DNA: TGTGCCAGCAGTGTGACAGGGAGTGACAATACGCAGTATTTT. This encodes CASSVTGSDNTQYF.

CDR3 loop: CASSLGGLTINYGYTF. CDR3 DNA sequence: TGTGCCAGCAGCTTGGGGGGGCTTACTATAAACTATGGCTACACCTTC. The V and J genes are TRBV5-6 and TRBJ1-2; tentative D call: TRBD1 (6 bases). Trimming took 0 bases from V and 2 from J, leaving 14 bases between them. The CDR3 contains 16 residues. The germline CDR1 and CDR2 sequences are SGHDT and YYEEEE.

The chain uses TRBV7-8 and TRBJ1-5, with 7 bases lining up with TRBD1. J was trimmed by 6 bases and V by 1 base; bases with no gene match: 6. This CDR3 is built from 15 residues. Germline values: CDR1 SGHVS, CDR2 FQNEAQ. The CDR3 loop is CASSLEVAGGQPQHF. The CDR3, as DNA: TGTGCCAGCAGCTTAGAGGTCGCAGGGGGTCAGCCCCAGCATTTT.

The rearrangement links TRBV11-2 to TRBJ2-1; D is possibly TRBD2 (5 bases). CDR3 length: 13 residues. The germline V gene has CDR1 SGHAT and CDR2 FQNNGV. Trimming left V 4 bases short and J 15 bases short, with 19 bases between. CDR3 region: CASSSGLRRSLFF. CDR3 DNA sequence: TGTGCCAGCAGCTCTGGACTCCGAAGGTCTCTGTTCTTC.

This chain joins TRBV6-5 and TRBJ1-6, with D perhaps TRBD1 (5 bases). The CDR3 is made up of 16 amino acids. Trimming pared 2 bases from V and 8 bases from J, leaving 16 bases between. The germline V gene has CDR1 MNHEY and CDR2 SVGAGI. The CDR3 sequence: CASSYRGTSYDSPLHF. CDR3 bases: TGTGCCAGCAGTTACAGAGGGACTTCTTATGATTCACCCCTCCACTTT.

The V call is TRBV19, the J call TRBJ2-7, with D tentatively TRBD2 (7 bases). The CDR3 contains 15 residues. Trimming stripped 3 bases from V and 3 bases from J, with 15 bases between. Germline V CDR1 and CDR2: LNHDA, SQIVND (reference sequence). The CDR3 nucleotides read TGTGCCAGTAGTATCTCAAGGGGGGGATACTACGAGCAGTACTTC. It codes for CASSISRGGYYEQYF.